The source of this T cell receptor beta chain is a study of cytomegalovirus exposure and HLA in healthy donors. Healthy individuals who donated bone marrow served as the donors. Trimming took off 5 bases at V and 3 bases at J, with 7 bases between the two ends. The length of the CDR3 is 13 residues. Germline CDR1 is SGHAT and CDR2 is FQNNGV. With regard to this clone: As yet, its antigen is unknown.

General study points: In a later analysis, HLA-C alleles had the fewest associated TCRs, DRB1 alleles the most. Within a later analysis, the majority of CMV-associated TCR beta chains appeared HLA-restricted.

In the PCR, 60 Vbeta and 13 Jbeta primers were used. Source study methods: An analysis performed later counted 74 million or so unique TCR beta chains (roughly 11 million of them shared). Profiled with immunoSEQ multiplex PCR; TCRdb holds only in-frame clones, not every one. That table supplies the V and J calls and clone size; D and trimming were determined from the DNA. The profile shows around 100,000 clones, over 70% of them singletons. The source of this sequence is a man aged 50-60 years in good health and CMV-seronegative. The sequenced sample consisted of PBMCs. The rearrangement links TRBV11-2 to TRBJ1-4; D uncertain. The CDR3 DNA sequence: TGTGCCAGCAGCCCTAGTTCTAATGAAAAACTGTTTTTT. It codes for CASSPSSNEKLFF.